Below are 29 T cell receptor beta chains sequenced from a single sample in a study of T cells after posttransplantation cyclophosphamide. Treatment was busulfan-fludarabine conditioning, a marrow graft, and cyclophosphamide on days +3 and +4. Some clones are missing from TCRdb's copy, which holds only in-frame ones; the method was immunoSEQ multiplex PCR. The sample records thousands of clones, 70% to 85% being singletons. The sequenced sample was CD8+ T cells sorted from PBMCs, obtained 1404 days after allogeneic stem cell transplant with posttransplant cyclophosphamide. The receptors here all came from a female patient aged 50-59 years who received an allogeneic stem cell transplant from a related donor, was CMV-positive, and had no GVHD. Some T cells may possibly be graft donor cells.

The rearrangement links TRBV7-2 to TRBJ2-1, with D hard to call. Trimming shortened V by 5 bases and J by 2 bases, and 4 bases separated the two germline ends. In germline, CDR1 is SGHTA, CDR2 FQGNSA. This CDR3 is 12 amino acids long. The CDR3 region has the DNA TGTGCCAGCAGCCCTGCCTACAATGAGCAGTTCTTC. The encoded protein is CASSPAYNEQFF.

The chain employs TRBV6-5 and TRBJ2-2; D call uncertain. The CDR3 runs 15 residues. The V gene's germline CDR1 is MNHEY and CDR2 SVGAGI. V lost 2 bases and J lost 5, with 12 bases in between. The DNA for the CDR3 is TGTGCCAGCAGTTACGAGAGCCCCATGACCGGGGAGCTGTTTTTT. This sequence encodes CASSYESPMTGELFF.

V is TRBV12-5 and J is TRBJ2-5, with 7 bases matching TRBD1. V trimming: 1 base; J trimming: 2 bases; junction bases outside the gene matches: 1. The V gene's germline CDR1 is LGHNT and CDR2 FRNRAP. The CDR3 runs 14 residues. In DNA, the CDR3 is TGTGCTAGTGGTTTGGGGACAGGTCAAGAGACCCAGTACTTC. Its protein is CASGLGTGQETQYF.

There are a few counts of this clone. Within the sample, other DNA sequences also encode this same CDR3. The chain recombines TRBV11-2 with TRBJ1-1; D is possibly TRBD1 (5 bases). V lost 1 base and J 8 bases, leaving 8 bases between the germline ends. The V gene's germline CDR1 is SGHAT and CDR2 FQNNGV. The CDR3 loop spans 12 amino acids. The CDR3 protein is CASSLVGGEAFF. The CDR3 DNA follows: TGTGCCAGCAGCTTAGTCGGGGGAGAAGCTTTCTTT.

The V gene is TRBV5-4, the J gene TRBJ1-5; D is uncertain. CDR3 length equals 12 residues. Germline V gives CDR1 SGHNT, CDR2 YYREEE (reference sequence). V lost 2 bases and J lost 4, with 4 bases in between. The CDR3 spells CASSFENQPQHF. DNA of the CDR3: TGTGCCAGCAGCTTCGAGAATCAGCCCCAGCATTTT.

This chain links TRBV6-5 with TRBJ2-7, with 9 bases identical to TRBD2. Trimming removed 3 bases from V and 3 bases from J; junction bases left unmatched: 3. From germline, CDR1 is MNHEY and CDR2 SVGAGI. The CDR3 is made up of 14 amino acids. The DNA for the CDR3 is TGTGCCAGCAGTTATGCTAGCGGGGACTACGAGCAGTACTTC. Translation: CASSYASGDYEQYF.

This sequence joins TRBV9 and TRBJ2-2; D is possibly TRBD1 (6 bases). Deletions cut 2 bases from V and 0 bases from J, with 14 bases between. The germline gives CDR1 SGDLS, CDR2 YYNGEE. This CDR3 has 17 amino acids. The CDR3 nucleotides are TGTGCCAGCAGCGTTAACAGGGTTTCCGCGAACACCGGGGAGCTGTTTTTT. Protein product: CASSVNRVSANTGELFF.

Here the CDR3 DNA reads TGTGCCACCAGCAGAAACAGGGAAATGAACACTGAAGCTTTCTTT. This translates into CATSRNREMNTEAFF. The rearrangement joins TRBV15 to TRBJ1-1; TRBD1 might be the D (6 bases). This CDR3 is built from 15 residues. Trimming pared 2 bases from V and 0 bases from J, leaving 10 bases between. Germline CDR1 and CDR2: LNHNV and YYDKDF (reference sequence). Together with reference TRBV15 and TRBJ1-1, the CDR3 gives the full variable domain: DAMVIQNPRYQVTQFGKPVTLSCSQTLNHNVMYWYQQKSSQAPKLLFHYYDKDFNNEADTPDNFQSRRPNTSFCFLDIRSPGLGDTAMYLCATSRNREMNTEAFFGQGTRLTVV.

The rearrangement links TRBV27 to TRBJ2-7; tentatively, D is TRBD1 (6 bases). V lost 6 bases to trimming and J lost 4 bases, with 19 bases between them. Germline assignment: CDR1 MNHEY and CDR2 SMNVEV (reference sequence). The CDR3 has 15 residues. CDR3 bases: TGTGCCAGCAGACTCCAGGGGTTTCCCGCATACGAGCAGTACTTC. This sequence encodes CASRLQGFPAYEQYF.

The chain joins TRBV7-6 to TRBJ2-6; TRBD1 aligns across 7 bases. This CDR3 spans 19 amino acids. The V gene's germline CDR1 is SGHVS and CDR2 FNYEAQ. J was trimmed by 0 bases and V by 3 bases; bases with no gene match: 11. CDR3 amino acids: CASSFPMGTAYSGANVLTF. The CDR3, as DNA: TGTGCCAGCAGCTTCCCCATGGGGACAGCCTACTCTGGGGCCAACGTCCTGACTTTC.

The chain has TRBV7-8 and TRBJ2-7; 9 nucleotides align to TRBD1. V trimming: 5 bases; J trimming: 0 bases; junction bases outside the gene matches: 8. The germline V gene encodes CDR1 SGHVS and CDR2 FQNEAQ. This CDR3 region has 16 residues. CDR3 bases: TGTGCCAGCAGCGGACCCCGGGACAGGGACTCCTACGAGCAGTACTTC. Its translation is CASSGPRDRDSYEQYF.

This clone was picked up one time. The chain links TRBV6-5 to TRBJ2-2; perhaps TRBD1 as D (5 bases). V lost 2 bases to trimming and J lost 5 bases, with 9 bases between them. The CDR3 runs to 14 residues. CDR1 is MNHEY and CDR2 is SVGAGI in the germline V gene. CDR3 sequence: CASSYDSGTGELFF. As DNA, the CDR3 is TGTGCCAGCAGTTACGACAGTGGTACCGGGGAGCTGTTTTTT.

The gene calls are TRBV15 and TRBJ1-1, with 7 bases matching TRBD1. V lost 6 bases, J lost 7 bases, and 17 bases stayed unmatched. Germline V gives CDR1 LNHNV, CDR2 YYDKDF (reference sequence). There are 16 residues in the CDR3. DNA of the CDR3: TGTGCCACCAGTTCCTCGCGCAGACAGGGATGGATTGAAGCTTTCTTT. Translating it yields CATSSSRRQGWIEAFF.

The chain recombines TRBV19 with TRBJ2-1; 9 bases map to TRBD2. CDR1 LNHDA and CDR2 SQIVND come from the germline V gene (reference sequence). The CDR3 is 15 amino acids. Trimming cost V 3 bases and J 1 base; bases outside gene matches: 1. The chain's CDR3 is CASSIAGGSYNEQFF. The CDR3 DNA follows: TGTGCCAGTAGTATCGCGGGAGGGTCCTACAATGAGCAGTTCTTC.

V is TRBV27 and J is TRBJ2-4; D unclear. The germline V gene encodes CDR1 MNHEY and CDR2 SMNVEV (reference sequence). The ends were cut back, 0 bases at V and 8 bases at J, with 11 bases in the middle. CDR3 length: 14 amino acids. The CDR3 DNA sequence: TGTGCCAGCAGTTTATCCGCCAGGCCGCACATTCAGTACTTC. Protein product: CASSLSARPHIQYF.

This clone occurred once. The chain is built from TRBV7-6 and TRBJ1-3; 11 nucleotides match TRBD1. The trim removed 3 bases at V and 4 bases at J, leaving 5 bases unmatched. Germline CDR1 reads SGHVS; CDR2 reads FNYEAQ. The CDR3 spans 16 residues. The CDR3 loop is CASSLGQGVEGNTIYF. The CDR3 coding sequence is TGTGCCAGCAGCTTGGGACAGGGGGTTGAGGGAAACACCATATATTTT. Variable domain in full (rest from reference TRBV7-6 and TRBJ1-3): GAGVSQSPRYKVTKRGQDVALRCDPISGHVSLYWYRQALGQGPEFLTYFNYEAQQDKSGLPNDRFSAERPEGSISTLTIQRTEQRDSAMYRCASSLGQGVEGNTIYFGEGSWLTVV.

This chain links TRBV27 with TRBJ1-5; 8 nucleotides align to TRBD1. The V and J ends lost 5 bases and 1 base, in that order; junction bases with no gene match: 4. The CDR3 has 15 amino acids. The germline gives CDR1 MNHEY, CDR2 SMNVEV (reference sequence). DNA for the CDR3: TGTGCCAGCAGTCCAAGGACAGGGAGCAATCAGCCCCAGCATTTT. Translating it yields CASSPRTGSNQPQHF.

This clone was seen only once. The chain couples TRBV6-5 to TRBJ2-7; tentative D call: TRBD2 (6 bases). CDR3 length: 14 amino acids. The V gene lost 6 bases and the J gene lost 4 bases, with 16 bases spanning the gap. The V gene's germline CDR1 is MNHEY and CDR2 SVGAGI. CDR3 coding DNA: TGTGCCAGCAGCTATGGAGGGGACCCTTACGAGCAGTACTTC. Residues: CASSYGGDPYEQYF.

This chain uses TRBV27 with TRBJ2-7; unclear D gene. Trimming cost V 5 bases and J 6 bases, with 8 bases left between them. This CDR3 spans 11 amino acids. Germline-derived CDR1 and CDR2 are MNHEY and SMNVEV (reference sequence). CDR3 in DNA: TGTGCCAGCAGTCTTAACGGCGAGCAGTACTTC. Its translation: CASSLNGEQYF.

The V call is TRBV9, the J call TRBJ2-2, with TRBD2 as a possible D gene (5 bases). The CDR3 is 17 residues long. Germline V CDR1 and CDR2: SGDLS, YYNGEE. V lost 0 bases, J lost 2 bases, and 14 bases lay in between. In DNA form, the CDR3 reads TGTGCCAGCAGCGTAGCTAAGGACTCAACTAACACCGGGGAGCTGTTTTTT. The encoded protein is CASSVAKDSTNTGELFF.

This clone showed up just a few times. The rearrangement uses TRBV9 and TRBJ1-3; D not resolved. The CDR3 has 17 amino acids. Between the trimmed V and J ends, which lost 4 bases and 0 bases, there was a span of 17 bases. The germline gives CDR1 SGDLS, CDR2 YYNGEE. CDR3 DNA: TGTGCCAGCAGCCAACCAACTGACGGGAGCTCTGGAAACACCATATATTTT. It is translated as CASSQPTDGSSGNTIYF.

CDR3 in DNA: TGTGCCAGCAGCCCAATTCAGGTCCCCTACGAGCAGTACTTC. As protein: CASSPIQVPYEQYF. The chain employs TRBV6-6 and TRBJ2-7; D not certain. Germline assignment: CDR1 MNHNY and CDR2 SVGAGI (reference sequence). Deletions cut 6 bases from V and 2 bases from J, with 14 bases between. The CDR3 has 14 residues.

This rearrangement joins TRBV7-6 to TRBJ1-1; tentatively, D is TRBD1 (5 bases). V dropped 5 bases and J dropped 8 bases, with 15 bases sitting between them. This CDR3 spans 13 amino acids. Germline CDR1 and CDR2: SGHVS and FNYEAQ. The chain's CDR3 is CASSQGQGLEAFF. Here the CDR3 DNA reads TGTGCCAGCAGCCAGGGCCAGGGTTTGGAAGCTTTCTTT.

This chain uses TRBV30 with TRBJ2-7; TRBD2 agrees at 12 bases. J gave up 4 bases and V 0 bases, and 7 bases lay outside the gene matches. The CDR3 runs 16 residues. Germline values: CDR1 GTSNPN, CDR2 SVGIG (reference sequence). In DNA, the CDR3 is TGTGCCTGGAGTGTAGGAGCTAGCGGGGGGGGTTACGAGCAGTACTTC. Amino acid sequence: CAWSVGASGGGYEQYF.

This rearrangement joins TRBV27 to TRBJ2-1, with D tentatively TRBD1 (5 bases). V gave up 2 bases and J gave up 4 bases, with 9 bases separating them. CDR1 is MNHEY, CDR2 SMNVEV, per germline (reference sequence). The length of the CDR3 is 14 residues. CDR3 sequence reads: CASSLMGPYNEQFF. The CDR3 DNA reads as TGTGCCAGCAGTTTAATGGGGCCTTACAATGAGCAGTTCTTC.

V usage is TRBV9 and J usage is TRBJ2-1; TRBD2 matches at 8 bases. This CDR3 contains 15 residues. In germline, CDR1 is SGDLS, CDR2 YYNGEE. V shed 0 bases and J 3 bases; nucleotides not matched to a gene: 2. Written as DNA, the CDR3 is TGTGCCAGCAGCGTAGCGGGGGGGGACTACAATGAGCAGTTCTTC. Amino acid sequence: CASSVAGGDYNEQFF. The entire variable domain, with the rest obtained from reference TRBV9 and TRBJ2-1, is as follows: DSGVTQTPKHLITATGQRVTLRCSPRSGDLSVYWYQQSLDQGLQFLIQYYNGEERAKGNILERFSAQQFPDLHSELNLSSLELGDSALYFCASSVAGGDYNEQFFGPGTRLTVL.

This chain uses TRBV7-6 with TRBJ1-1, with 8 bases that match TRBD1. The CDR3 covers 15 residues. Germline CDR1 and CDR2: SGHVS and FNYEAQ. V shed 1 base and J 6 bases; nucleotides not matched to a gene: 7. The CDR3 bases are TGTGCCAGCAGCTTAGATCCAGGGGGCGACGCTGAAGCTTTCTTT. This codes for CASSLDPGGDAEAFF. Full variable domain (missing parts from reference TRBV7-6 and TRBJ1-1): GAGVSQSPRYKVTKRGQDVALRCDPISGHVSLYWYRQALGQGPEFLTYFNYEAQQDKSGLPNDRFSAERPEGSISTLTIQRTEQRDSAMYRCASSLDPGGDAEAFFGQGTRLTVV.

The gene calls are TRBV9 and TRBJ1-4; 11 positions match TRBD1. V trimming: 3 bases; J trimming: 4 bases; junction bases outside the gene matches: 8. The CDR3 is 17 amino acids. Germline V CDR1 and CDR2: SGDLS, YYNGEE. The CDR3 nucleotides read TGTGCCAGCAGCGGCGGGACAGGGGGTCCAGTTAATGAAAAACTGTTTTTT. It yields the protein CASSGGTGGPVNEKLFF.

The chain has TRBV7-9 and TRBJ1-2; D might be TRBD1 (6 bases). CDR1 and CDR2 (germline): SEHNR, FQNEAQ (reference sequence). The CDR3 extends over 15 amino acids. V lost 1 base, J lost 0 bases, and 9 bases lay in between. CDR3 bases: TGTGCCAGCAGCTTAGGTGCAGGGGCTAACTATGGCTACACCTTC. It codes for CASSLGAGANYGYTF.